This T cell receptor beta chain was profiled in a study of CD8+ T cells in alopecia areata. Study results and limitations: For baseline CD8+ expansion, any link to response stays uncertain with one nonresponder.

Stated treatment: oral pan-JAK inhibitor, 5-10 mg twice daily. As the sequencing template, cDNA was produced by extracting RNA and reverse transcribing it. Profiled with immunoSEQ multiplex PCR; TCRdb holds only in-frame clones, not every one. The sample includes about 180,000 clones, approximately 51% of them seen just once. Remarks on this clone: Its antigen is not known.

CDR3 size: 15 residues. Germline V gives CDR1 SGHRS, CDR2 YFSETQ. V was clipped by 0 bases and J by 0 bases, with 7 bases between them. This specimen consisted of CD8+ T cells sorted from blood, obtained around week 54, from a patient treated with tofacitinib. The receptor comes from a human donor with alopecia areata. The rearrangement joins TRBV5-1 to TRBJ1-5; D not resolved. The CDR3 nucleotides are TGCGCCAGCAGCTTGGGTACAAATAGCAATCAGCCCCAGCATTTT. Translated: CASSLGTNSNQPQHF.